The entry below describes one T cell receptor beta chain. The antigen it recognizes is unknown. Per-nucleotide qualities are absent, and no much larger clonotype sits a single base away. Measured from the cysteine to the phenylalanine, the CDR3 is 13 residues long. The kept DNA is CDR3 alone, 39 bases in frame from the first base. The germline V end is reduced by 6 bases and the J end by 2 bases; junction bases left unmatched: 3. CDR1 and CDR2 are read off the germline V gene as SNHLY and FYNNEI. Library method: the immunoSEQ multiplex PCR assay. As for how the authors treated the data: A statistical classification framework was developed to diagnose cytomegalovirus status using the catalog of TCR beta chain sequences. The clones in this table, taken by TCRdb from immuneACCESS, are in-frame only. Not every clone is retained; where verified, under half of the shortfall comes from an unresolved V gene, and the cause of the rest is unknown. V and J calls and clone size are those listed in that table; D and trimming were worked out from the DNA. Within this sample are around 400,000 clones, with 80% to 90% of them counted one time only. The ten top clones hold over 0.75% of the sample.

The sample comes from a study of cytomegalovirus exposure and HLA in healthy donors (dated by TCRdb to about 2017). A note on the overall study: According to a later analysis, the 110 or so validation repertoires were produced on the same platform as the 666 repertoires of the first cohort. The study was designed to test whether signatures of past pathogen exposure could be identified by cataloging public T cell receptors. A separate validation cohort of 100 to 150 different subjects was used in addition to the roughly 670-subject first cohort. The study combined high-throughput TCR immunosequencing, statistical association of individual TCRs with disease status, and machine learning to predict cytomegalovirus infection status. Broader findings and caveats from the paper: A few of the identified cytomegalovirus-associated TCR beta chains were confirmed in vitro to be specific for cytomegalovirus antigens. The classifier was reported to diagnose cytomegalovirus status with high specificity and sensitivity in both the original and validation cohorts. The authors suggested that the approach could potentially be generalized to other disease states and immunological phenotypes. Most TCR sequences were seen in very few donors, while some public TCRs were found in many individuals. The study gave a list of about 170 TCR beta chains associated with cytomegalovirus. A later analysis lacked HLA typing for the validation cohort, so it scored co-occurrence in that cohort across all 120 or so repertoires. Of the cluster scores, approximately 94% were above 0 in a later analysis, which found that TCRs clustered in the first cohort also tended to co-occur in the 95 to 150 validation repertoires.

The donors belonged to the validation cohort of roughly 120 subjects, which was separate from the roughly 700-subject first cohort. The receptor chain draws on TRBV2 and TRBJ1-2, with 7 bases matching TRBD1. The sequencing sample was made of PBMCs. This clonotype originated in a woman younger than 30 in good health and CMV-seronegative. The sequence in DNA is TGTGCCAGCAGGACGGGACAGAACTATGGCTACACCTTC. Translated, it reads CASRTGQNYGYTF.